One and the same sample provided the 25 T cell receptor beta chains below, sequenced in a study of spatial heterogeneity in lung cancer (dated by TCRdb to 2018 to 2020). The time point label corresponds to: sample taken at primary tumor resection. TCR sequencing used whole RNA extracted from tumor and nontumor lung tissue, or from cryopreserved PBMC samples, without cell sorting. Library prep was done by 5' RACE. Sequenced on a NextSeq 500. Through fastp at Q25 and MiXCR, TCRdb rebuilt clones from the public reads, retaining in-frame beta chains. Records with the same CDR3 protein are collapsed into one entry carrying the most frequent genes and DNA. Across this sample there are more than 35,000 distinct CDR3 sequences, with around 5% seen only once. The ten top clones hold 25% to 30% of the sample. The sequenced sample was PBMCs, obtained at surgery. These receptors were obtained from a female donor with early-stage non-small cell lung cancer.

The rearrangement uses TRBV5-1 and TRBJ1-1; 7 bases map to TRBD1. The CDR3 loop spans 22 amino acids. V lost 4 bases, J lost 3 bases, and 30 bases stayed unmatched. Germline V CDR1 and CDR2: SGHRS, YFSETQ. The CDR3 spells CASSNSHTGVGLIGWKDTEAFF. CDR3 coding DNA: TGCGCCAGCAGCAATAGCCATACAGGGGTTGGATTAATTGGGTGGAAGGACACTGAAGCTTTCTTT.

This clonotype occurred many times. Its ends do not fully match the called genes, so a read error is possible. The gene calls are TRBV7-6 and TRBJ1-6; TRBD1 agrees at 8 bases. There are 12 residues in the CDR3. Germline V lookup: CDR1 SGHVS, CDR2 FNYEAQ. CDR3 in DNA: TGTGCCAGCAGCCCCTGGACAGGGCCCCTTCACTTT. It encodes CASSPWTGPLHF.

This clonotype occurred many times. The chain joins TRBV21-1 to TRBJ1-1; TRBD1 is the table's D call, not checked against the DNA. TRBV21-1 is a listed pseudogene. CDR3 length: 17 amino acids. This CDR3 reads CASNPSGQGPENTEAFF. The DNA of the CDR3 is TGTGCCAGCAACCCCTCGGGACAGGGGCCCGAGAACACTGAAGCTTTCTTT.

This clonotype has a count of ten or more. The chain carries TRBV29-1 and TRBJ2-7, with TRBD1 matching over 9 bases. Germline loops: CDR1 SQVTM, CDR2 ANQGSEA. This CDR3 is built from 15 residues. J gave up 2 bases and V 0 bases, and 5 bases lay outside the gene matches. The CDR3 DNA follows: TGCAGCGTTGAAGATCCAGACAGGGGGACCTACGAGCAGTACTTC. It is translated as CSVEDPDRGTYEQYF.

At least ten counts were recorded for this clonotype. The genes are TRBV2 and TRBJ2-1; 12 nucleotides agree with TRBD2. Trimming at V came to 2 bases and at J to 8 bases, leaving 7 bases not matched to a gene. The germline gives CDR1 SNHLY, CDR2 FYNNEI. There are 16 residues in the CDR3. DNA for the CDR3: TGTGCCAGCAGTGAAATCCTAGCGGGGGGGCCGCATGAGCAGTTCTTC. Protein product: CASSEILAGGPHEQFF.

This clonotype was counted many times. This chain uses TRBV5-4 with TRBJ2-3; D perhaps matches TRBD1 (6 bases). Trimming left V 4 bases short and J 6 bases short, with 12 bases between. The germline gives CDR1 SGHNT, CDR2 YYREEE (reference sequence). This CDR3 is built from 13 residues. CDR3 protein: CASSGSRGDTQYF. The CDR3 DNA is TGTGCCAGCAGCGGATCGAGGGGGGATACGCAGTATTTT.

This clonotype occurred a few times. The genes are TRBV5-1 and TRBJ1-1, with TRBD1 matching 9 bases. Germline-derived CDR1 and CDR2 are SGHRS and YFSETQ. Trimming cost V 3 bases and J 1 base; bases outside gene matches: 7. This CDR3 is 16 amino acids long. In nucleotides, the CDR3 is TGCGCCAGCAGCTCAACAGGGGGCGGGCAGAACACTGAAGCTTTCTTT. It translates to CASSSTGGGQNTEAFF.

This clonotype was seen many times. The chain uses TRBV6-2 or TRBV6-3 and TRBJ1-2; D is ambiguous. V was cut by 4 bases and J by 0 bases, with 9 bases left in between. Germline-derived CDR1 and CDR2 are MNHEY and SVGEGT. The CDR3 runs 14 residues. CDR3 DNA: TGTGCCAGCAGTTTCCCGGGAGCTAACTATGGCTACACCTTC. It is translated as CASSFPGANYGYTF.

This clonotype was observed many times. The rearrangement uses TRBV4-3 and TRBJ1-2, with no clear D. The CDR3 totals 15 residues. V lost 1 base, J lost 3 bases, and 12 bases lay in between. CDR1 is LGHNA, CDR2 YSLEER, per germline. For the CDR3, the DNA is TGCGCCAGCAGCCAAGCTGGCACTGAATACTATGGCTACACCTTC. It is translated as CASSQAGTEYYGYTF.

This clonotype was detected many times. The genes are TRBV12-3 or TRBV12-4 and TRBJ2-3; unclear D gene. The CDR3 is 15 residues long. V lost 6 bases, J lost 0 bases, and 13 bases lay in between. For the CDR3, the DNA is TGTGCCAGCAGACCCACAGAGCCCAGCACAGATACGCAGTATTTT. Amino acids: CASRPTEPSTDTQYF.

The rearrangement links TRBV5-6 to TRBJ1-4, with TRBD1 identical over 7 bases. The CDR3 is 15 residues long. Per the germline V gene, CDR1 is SGHDT and CDR2 is YYEEEE. The J segment lost 4 bases and the V segment lost 4 bases, leaving 7 bases of the junction unmatched. This CDR3 is CASSLRTGGNEKLFF. CDR3 coding DNA: TGTGCCAGCAGCCTTCGGACAGGCGGTAATGAAAAACTGTTTTTT.

In this sample, this clonotype turned up many times. The genes are TRBV9 and TRBJ2-2, with D perhaps TRBD2 (5 bases). Looked up from germline, CDR1 is SGDLS and CDR2 is YYNGEE. CDR3 length: 14 amino acids. Trimming shortened V by 3 bases and J by 6 bases, and 12 bases separated the two germline ends. The CDR3 nucleotides read TGTGCCAGCAGCGCTTCGGCGCGGGCCGGGGAGCTGTTTTTT. Its protein is CASSASARAGELFF.

This clonotype was picked up many times. The chain carries TRBV3-1 and TRBJ2-2; 8 positions agree with TRBD2. Germline CDR1 and CDR2: LGHDT and YNNKEL (reference sequence). The CDR3 length is 16 residues. The trim removed 1 base at V and 2 bases at J, leaving 3 bases unmatched. The CDR3 sequence: CASSQGVAGNTGELFF. The CDR3, as DNA: TGTGCCAGCAGCCAAGGGGTAGCGGGAAACACCGGGGAGCTGTTTTTT.

This clonotype has ten or more counts. This chain connects TRBV20-1 to TRBJ1-4, with D perhaps matching TRBD1 (5 bases). Germline CDR1 DFQATT, CDR2 SNEGSKA (reference sequence). The CDR3 consists of 14 residues. The V end lost 6 bases, the J end lost 11 bases, and 22 bases lay between the germline ends. The CDR3 nucleotides are TGCAGTGCCCCAGATGGTCTTGGGCGGGGGAAACTGTTTTTT. This translates into CSAPDGLGRGKLFF.

This clonotype occurred many times. The V call is TRBV4-2, the J call TRBJ2-3, with no clear D. This CDR3 is 13 amino acids long. Germline V gene sequence: CDR1 LGHNA, CDR2 YNFKEQ. V dropped 4 bases and J dropped 5 bases, with 10 bases sitting between them. The CDR3 sequence is CASSPSQRDTQYF. CDR3 nucleotide sequence: TGTGCCAGCAGCCCCTCCCAAAGAGATACGCAGTATTTT.

This clonotype has at least ten counts. At one end, the junction sequence differs from germline, possibly due to a read error. V usage is TRBV28 and J usage is TRBJ2-6; perhaps TRBD1 as D (5 bases). The CDR3 has 15 residues. CDR1 is MDHEN, CDR2 SYDVKM, per germline. CDR3 DNA: TGTCCCAGCAGTTTTCAGGGTGCTGGGGCCAACGTCCTGACTTTC. Translated, it gives CPSSFQGAGANVLTF.

In this sample, this clonotype turned up many times. An end of the junction does not agree with germline; a read error may underlie this. J is TRBJ2-5 and V is TRBV3-1, with TRBD2 matching 12 bases. CDR3 size: 13 residues. Germline V gene data show CDR1 as LGHDT and CDR2 as YNNKEL (reference sequence). Here the CDR3 DNA reads TGTGCCAGCAGCCAAATTGCCACTAGCGGGGGGCACTTC. It is translated as CASSQIATSGGHF.

The table lists this clonotype with many counts. The chain joins TRBV28 to TRBJ1-5, with D possibly matching TRBD1 (5 bases). Trimming removed 10 bases from V and 9 bases from J, with 25 bases in between. This CDR3 has 15 residues. Germline V CDR1 and CDR2: MDHEN, SYDVKM. The CDR3 region is CATRGGPNREGPQHF. The CDR3, as DNA: TGTGCCACCCGGGGGGGACCGAACAGAGAAGGGCCCCAGCATTTT.

This clonotype was observed many times. This rearrangement joins TRBV6-6 to TRBJ2-3; 11 nucleotides match TRBD1. V was pared by 6 bases and J by 2 bases, with 19 bases of the junction left unmatched. Germline CDR1 and CDR2: MNHNY and SVGAGI (reference sequence). This CDR3 spans 20 amino acids. The CDR3 loop is CASSPSWTPRDRGATDTQYF. CDR3 nucleotides: TGTGCCAGCAGCCCCAGTTGGACCCCAAGGGACAGGGGGGCCACAGATACGCAGTATTTT.

This clonotype was counted many times. The J gene is TRBJ2-6, the V gene TRBV6-5; D is undetermined. The CDR3 runs to 14 residues. Between the trimmed V and J ends, which lost 7 bases and 4 bases, there was a span of 11 bases. CDR1 is MNHEY, CDR2 SVGAGI, per germline. The CDR3, as DNA: TGTGCCAGCACCCTAACACAGGGGGCCAACGTCCTGACTTTC. Its translation: CASTLTQGANVLTF.

This clonotype was counted many times. The chain recombines TRBV4-2 with TRBJ2-7; TRBD1 matches at 7 bases. Germline V gene data show CDR1 as LGHNA and CDR2 as YNFKEQ. J lost 1 base, V lost 0 bases, and 3 bases had no gene match. This CDR3 has 15 amino acids. The chain's CDR3 is CASSQERDSSYEQYF. The CDR3 DNA is TGTGCCAGCAGCCAAGAAAGGGACAGTTCCTACGAGCAGTACTTC.

This clonotype was counted at least ten times. The J gene is TRBJ2-3, the V gene TRBV20-1; the match to TRBD2 covers 7 bases. Losses at the gene ends were 6 bases for V and 1 base for J; bases not matched to a gene: 7. From germline, CDR1 is DFQATT and CDR2 SNEGSKA (reference sequence). CDR3 length: 14 residues. CDR3 DNA: TGCAGTGCCAGGACTAGTTTAGGCACAGATACGCAGTATTTT. It encodes CSARTSLGTDTQYF.

The table lists this clonotype with a few counts. The chain recombines TRBV11-2 with TRBJ2-3; no reliable D call. The CDR3 consists of 12 residues. Trimming removed 3 bases at V and 4 bases at J, with 5 bases between. Germline V lookup: CDR1 SGHAT, CDR2 FQNNGV. The CDR3 here is CASSFNSDTQYF. In DNA, the CDR3 is TGTGCCAGCAGCTTTAACTCAGATACGCAGTATTTT.

This clonotype was seen repeatedly, ten times or more. The chain uses TRBV7-9 and TRBJ2-7, with D perhaps TRBD1 (6 bases). This CDR3 has 15 residues. Deletions cut 3 bases from V and 0 bases from J, with 12 bases between. From germline, CDR1 is SEHNR and CDR2 FQNEAQ (reference sequence). CDR3 amino acids: CASSLRTEISYEQYF. DNA for the CDR3: TGTGCCAGCAGCTTGAGGACAGAGATCTCCTACGAGCAGTACTTC.

Many counts were recorded for this clonotype. The chain has TRBV10-3 and TRBJ1-1; no clear D. This CDR3 spans 12 amino acids. Germline-derived CDR1 and CDR2 are ENHRY and SYGVKD. V was clipped by 1 base and J by 6 bases, with 6 bases between them. The CDR3 DNA is TGTGCCATCAGTGAGTTCGGGTCTGAAGCTTTCTTT. It codes for CAISEFGSEAFF.